This T cell receptor beta chain came from a study of cytomegalovirus exposure and HLA in healthy donors. Findings and limits, study-wide: TCR beta sequences reportedly predicted most subjects' HLA-A and HLA-B alleles accurately. Usually a TCR sequence was rare, but some public TCRs were found in many donors.

This CDR3 contains 13 residues. The germline V gene encodes CDR1 MNHNY and CDR2 SVGAGI (reference sequence). V dropped 10 bases and J dropped 10; count of bases not matched to a gene: 8. Remarks on this clone: The antigen is not known.

The PCR ran on 60 Vbeta and 13 Jbeta primers. The protocol was immunoSEQ multiplex PCR, while the TCRdb copy is restricted to in-frame clones and leaves out a portion. The sample lists under 200,000 clones, roughly 80% occurring once. This chain links TRBV6-6 with TRBJ1-6, with 9 positions matching TRBD1. The sample was PBMCs. The clonotype comes from a man aged 25 to 40 in good health and CMV-seropositive. CDR3 coding DNA: TGTGCCACCGTACAGGGGGCGAGATCACCCCTCCACTTT. It translates to CATVQGARSPLHF.